The T cell receptor beta chain under discussion was sequenced for a study of monozygotic twins with inflammatory bowel disease. Germline CDR1 reads GTSNPN; CDR2 reads SVGIG (reference sequence). This CDR3 spans 12 amino acids. TCRdb re-called the 5' RACE reads; every CDR3 protein appears as one record, without DNA. The sample data list about 380,000 distinct CDR3 sequences. The sequenced sample consisted of blood. The source of this sequence is a human donor with ulcerative colitis or Crohn's disease, or a healthy co-twin of an affected twin (not recorded which). J is TRBJ2-5 and V is TRBV30. The CDR3: CAWRQLGETQYF.